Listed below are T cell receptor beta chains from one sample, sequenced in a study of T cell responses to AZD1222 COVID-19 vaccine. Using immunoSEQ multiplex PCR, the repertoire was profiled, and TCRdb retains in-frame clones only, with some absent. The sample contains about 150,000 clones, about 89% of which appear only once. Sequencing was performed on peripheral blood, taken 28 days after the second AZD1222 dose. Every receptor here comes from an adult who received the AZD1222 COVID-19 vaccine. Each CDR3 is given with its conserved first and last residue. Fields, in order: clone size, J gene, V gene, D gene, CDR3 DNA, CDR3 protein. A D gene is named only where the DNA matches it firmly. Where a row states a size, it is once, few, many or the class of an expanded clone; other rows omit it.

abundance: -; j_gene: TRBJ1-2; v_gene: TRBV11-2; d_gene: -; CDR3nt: TGTGCCAGCAGCGGACCCAGGGTAACGGGCTACACCTTC; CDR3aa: CASSGPRVTGYTF
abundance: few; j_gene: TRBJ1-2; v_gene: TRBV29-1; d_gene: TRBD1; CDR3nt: TGCAGCGTTGTGGGACAGCTTTATGGCTACACCTTC; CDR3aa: CSVVGQLYGYTF
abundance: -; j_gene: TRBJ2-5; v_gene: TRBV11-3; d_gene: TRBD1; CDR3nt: TGTGCCAGCAGCTTAAGGACAGGGGCACAAGAGACCCAGTACTTC; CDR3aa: CASSLRTGAQETQYF
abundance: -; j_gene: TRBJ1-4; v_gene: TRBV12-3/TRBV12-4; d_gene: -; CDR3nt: TGTGCCAGCAGGGGGGAAGAAAAACTGTTTTTT; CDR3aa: CASRGEEKLFF
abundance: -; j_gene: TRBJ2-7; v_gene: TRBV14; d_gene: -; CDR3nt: TGTGCCAGCAGCCAAGCCGTGGGCAGGGCTTCGAAGTACTTC; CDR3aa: CASSQAVGRASKYF
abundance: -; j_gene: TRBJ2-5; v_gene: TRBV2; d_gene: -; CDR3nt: TGTGCCAGCAGTGAGGGGGGACCCCAAGAGACCCAGTACTTC; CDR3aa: CASSEGGPQETQYF
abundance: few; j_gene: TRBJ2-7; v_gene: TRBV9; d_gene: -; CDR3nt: TGTGCCAGCGCCCCGGAGGGACCCTACGAGCAGTACTTC; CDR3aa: CASAPEGPYEQYF
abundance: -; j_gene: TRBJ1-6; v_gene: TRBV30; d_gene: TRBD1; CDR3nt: TGTGCCTGGAGTCGTTTGACAGGGTATGATTCACCCCTCCACTTT; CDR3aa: CAWSRLTGYDSPLHF
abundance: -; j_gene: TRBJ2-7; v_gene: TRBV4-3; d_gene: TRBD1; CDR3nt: TGCGCCAGCAGCCGCGCGGGCAATACAGGGGGAAACACCTACGAGCAGTACTTC; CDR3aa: CASSRAGNTGGNTYEQYF
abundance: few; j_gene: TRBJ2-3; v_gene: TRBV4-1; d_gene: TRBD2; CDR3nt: TGCGCCAGCAGCAGTGGGCTAGCGGGTGGCACAGATACGCAGTATTTT; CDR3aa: CASSSGLAGGTDTQYF
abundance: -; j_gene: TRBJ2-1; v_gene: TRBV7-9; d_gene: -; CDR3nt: TGTGCCAGCAGCCCCCGTCAGATCGATATCAATGAGCAGTTCTTC; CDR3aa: CASSPRQIDINEQFF
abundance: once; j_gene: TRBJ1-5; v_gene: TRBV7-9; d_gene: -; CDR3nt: TGTGCCAGCAGCTTAACTGAGCAGCCCCAGCATTTT; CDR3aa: CASSLTEQPQHF
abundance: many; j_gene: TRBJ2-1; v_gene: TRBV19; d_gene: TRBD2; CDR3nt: TGTGCCAGTAGTATCGGGGGGAACAATGAGCAGTTCTTC; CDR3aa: CASSIGGNNEQFF
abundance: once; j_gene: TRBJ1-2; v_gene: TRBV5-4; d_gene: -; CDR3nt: TGTGCCAGCAGCCCGGGGCAGGGCGCCGGCTACACCTTC; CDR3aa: CASSPGQGAGYTF
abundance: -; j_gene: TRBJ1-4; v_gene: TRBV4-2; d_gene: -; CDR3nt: TGTGCCAGCAGCCAAGGTCGAAGCGGGACATTAGTTGAAAAACTGTTTTTT; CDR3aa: CASSQGRSGTLVEKLFF
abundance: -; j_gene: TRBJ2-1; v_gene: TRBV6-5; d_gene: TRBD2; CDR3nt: TGTGCCGCGGGGGATGGTAGACGGGGCAATGAGCAGTTCTTC; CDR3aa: CAAGDGRRGNEQFF
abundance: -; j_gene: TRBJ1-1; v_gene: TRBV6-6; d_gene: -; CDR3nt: TGTGCCAGCACCCCCCTGGCCCAGGGGAACACTGAAGCTTTCTTT; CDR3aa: CASTPLAQGNTEAFF
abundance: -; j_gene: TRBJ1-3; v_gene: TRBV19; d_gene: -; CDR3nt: TGTGCCAGTAGTCTCAAACAGGGCTCTGGAAACACCATATATTTT; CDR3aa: CASSLKQGSGNTIYF
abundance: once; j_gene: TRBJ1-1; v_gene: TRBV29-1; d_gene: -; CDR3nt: TGCAGCGCCGGGGGCAGGGCCAGCCCTGAAGCTTTCTTT; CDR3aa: CSAGGRASPEAFF
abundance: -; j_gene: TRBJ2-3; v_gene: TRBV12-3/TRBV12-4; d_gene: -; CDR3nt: TGTGCCAGCACCCGCGGCGGGGATACGCAGTATTTT; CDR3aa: CASTRGGDTQYF
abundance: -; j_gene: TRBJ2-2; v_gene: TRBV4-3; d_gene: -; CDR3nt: TGCGCCAGCAGCCAAGATGGCGCGGCCCGGACCGGGGAGCTGTTTTTT; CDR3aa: CASSQDGAARTGELFF
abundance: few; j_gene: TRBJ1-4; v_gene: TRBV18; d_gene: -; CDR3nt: TGTGCCAGCTCAGGGAGAAGAGACGTTGAGGAAAAACTGTTTTTT; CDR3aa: CASSGRRDVEEKLFF
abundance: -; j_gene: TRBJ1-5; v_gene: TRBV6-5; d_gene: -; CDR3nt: TGTGCCAGCACAGGGGAGTATCAGCCCCAGCATTTT; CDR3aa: CASTGEYQPQHF
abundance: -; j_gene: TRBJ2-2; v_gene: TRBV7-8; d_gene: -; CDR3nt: TGTGCCAGCAGCCGCTCAGAGAACACCGGGGAGCTGTTTTTT; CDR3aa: CASSRSENTGELFF
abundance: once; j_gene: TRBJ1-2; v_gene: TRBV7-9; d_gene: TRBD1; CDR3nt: TGTGCCAGCAGCCGCCTTGACAGGGTAGTCAGTGGCTACACCTTC; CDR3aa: CASSRLDRVVSGYTF
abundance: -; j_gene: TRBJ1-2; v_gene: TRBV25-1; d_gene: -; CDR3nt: TGTGCCAGCAGTCCTAGGGTCAGCCCTAACTATGGCTACACCTTC; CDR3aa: CASSPRVSPNYGYTF
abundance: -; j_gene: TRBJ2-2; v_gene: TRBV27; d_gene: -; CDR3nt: TGTGCCAGCAGTTTAAGGGAGCGAAACACCGGGGAGCTGTTTTTT; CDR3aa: CASSLRERNTGELFF
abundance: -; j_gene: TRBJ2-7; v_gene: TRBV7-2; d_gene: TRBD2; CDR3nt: TGTGCCAGCAGCTTATTTACTAGCGGGGAGTACGAGCAGTACTTC; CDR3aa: CASSLFTSGEYEQYF
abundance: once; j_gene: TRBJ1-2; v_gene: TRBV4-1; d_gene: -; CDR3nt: TGCGCCAGCAGTCCGGGGGACGGCCCACGCTATGGCTACACCTTC; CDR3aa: CASSPGDGPRYGYTF
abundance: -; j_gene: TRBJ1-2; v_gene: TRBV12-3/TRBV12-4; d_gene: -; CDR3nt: TGTGCCAGCAGTGTCGGGGGTAACTATGGCTACACCTTC; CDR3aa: CASSVGGNYGYTF
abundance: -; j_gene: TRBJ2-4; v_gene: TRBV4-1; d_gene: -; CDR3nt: TGCGCCAGCAGCCGCACGCTCGAGAGGAGAAACATTCAGTACTTC; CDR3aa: CASSRTLERRNIQYF